This T cell receptor (beta chain) originates from a study of blood T cells in healthy people across ages. It was with a sample-barcoded 5' primer and a J-beta primer mix that a second PCR of about 7 to 12 cycles was run. TCRdb analysed the 5' RACE reads with MiXCR anew, one entry per CDR3 protein. The table lists roughly 640,000 distinct CDR3 sequences, roughly 30% of them singletons. Comments on this clonotype: As yet, its antigen is unknown. This may be a read error, as it is one base from a much larger clone.

Broader study findings: There were more naive CD4+ cells and higher diversity in long-lived donors than in aged donors. Older individuals had lower TCR beta diversity per million T cells (the decline was roughly linear).

Per germline, CDR1 SEHNR and CDR2 FQNEAQ (reference sequence). This CDR3 has 18 residues. The extraction recovered at least 5 micrograms of total RNA per sample. The genes are TRBV7-9 and TRBJ2-6; the match to TRBD1 covers 7 bases. The TCR originated in a woman older than 75 in good health. Material for sequencing was blood. The CDR3 region has the DNA TGTGCCAGCAGGCCTGACAGGGCAGGGGTCGCCGGGGCCAACGTCCGGACTTTC. Translation gives CASRPDRAGVAGANVRTF. Together with reference TRBV7-9 and TRBJ2-6, the CDR3 gives the full variable domain: DTGVSQNPRHKITKRGQNVTFRCDPISEHNRLYWYRQTLGQGPEFLTYFQNEAQLEKSRLLSDRFSAERPKGSFSTLEIQRTEQGDSAMYLCASRPDRAGVAGANVRTFGAGSRLTVL.